This T cell receptor beta chain was captured in a study of early T cells in non-severe SARS-CoV-2 infection. TCRdb itself ran the 5' RACE reads through MiXCR, one entry per CDR3 protein. The sample shows tens of thousands of distinct CDR3 sequences, 9.9% of them seen only once. In regard to this clonotype: Its antigen is not known.

Points from the study as a whole: Matching results from VDJdb favored anti-spike CD8 responses, leaving private and CD4 specificities undetected.

V was trimmed by 6 bases and J by 0 bases, leaving 14 bases between them. The CDR3 has 16 residues. Germline CDR1 reads ENHRY; CDR2 reads SYGVKD. This chain connects TRBV10-3 to TRBJ1-4; D gene unclear. What was sequenced was whole blood. The sequence was obtained from an adult who was a healthcare worker with PCR-confirmed SARS-CoV-2 infection or an uninfected control (not recorded which). The CDR3 here is CAISDGRVATNEKLFF. DNA for the CDR3: TGTGCCATCAGCGATGGGAGAGTTGCAACTAATGAAAAACTGTTTTTT.